The sequence of this T cell receptor (beta chain) was determined in a study of cytomegalovirus exposure and HLA in healthy donors. Regarding the study as a whole: Certain indistinguishable V segments, among them TRBV6-2 and TRBV6-3, were excluded.

Deletions cut 1 base from V and 4 bases from J, with 16 bases between. Germline assignment: CDR1 MNHNS and CDR2 SASEGT. The CDR3 totals 16 residues. 60 Vbeta and 13 Jbeta primers were used in PCR. How the authors handled the data: About 11 million of 80 million or so unique TCR beta chains were shared, per a later count. TCRdb keeps only in-frame clones here, not all; method: immunoSEQ multiplex PCR. That table is the source of V, J and clone size, and D and trimming were worked out from the DNA. The table has some 200,000 clones, approximately 70% seen once. A remark on this clone: Its cognate antigen is unknown.

The sequence came from a woman aged 30 to 39 in good health and CMV-seronegative. The sample consisted of PBMCs. The V and J genes are TRBV6-1 and TRBJ2-5, with a tentative D call TRBD1 (6 bases). CDR3 amino acids: CASSEGFGRGRETQYF. CDR3 in DNA: TGTGCCAGCAGTGAAGGGTTCGGCAGGGGCCGAGAGACCCAGTACTTC.